This T cell receptor beta chain was profiled in a study of PD-L1 blockade in urothelial cancer. About the research overall: In the patient group, most of the roughly 30 were males with bladder-origin urothelial cancer. Median T cell yield per blood sample was about 150,000 cells.

Produced via immunoSEQ multiplex PCR; TCRdb's table is partial and in-frame only. The repertoire holds roughly 45,000 clones, with about 85% as singletons. The CDR3 contains 12 residues. Deletions cut 3 bases from V and 6 bases from J, with 9 bases between. The V gene's germline CDR1 is SGHAT and CDR2 FQNNGV. The source was PBMCs, collected around atezolizumab (anti-PD-L1) treatment. The V call is TRBV11-2, the J call TRBJ2-7; D may be TRBD1 (6 bases). The receptor was derived from a man in his fifties or sixties with urothelial cancer. CDR3 sequence reads: CASSFPGAEQYF. The CDR3 nucleotides are TGTGCCAGCAGCTTCCCAGGGGCCGAGCAGTACTTC.